This T cell receptor beta chain came from a study of OX40 agonist ivuxolimab in advanced cancers. Describing the broader study: The costimulatory receptor OX40 (CD134) was targeted by ivuxolimab, a fully human IgG2 agonistic monoclonal antibody. Peripheral TCRbeta sequencing was intended to test whether TCR sequence diversity was altered and clonal T-cell expansion was caused by ivuxolimab. Intravenous ivuxolimab was administered to patients every 2 weeks at six dose levels: 0.01, 0.1, 0.3, 1.5, 3 and 10 mg/kg. Patients were allowed to have had prior anti-PD-1, anti-PD-L1 or anti-CTLA-4 therapy, and around 40% of the dose-escalation patients had previously received checkpoint inhibitors. The dose-escalation cohort was almost 85% male with a mean age of around 64 years, ranging from roughly 20 to 80. Partial responses occurred in three dose-escalation patients, of whom one had hepatocellular carcinoma and two had cutaneous melanoma. Of the approximately 54 patients in dose escalation, around 19 had hepatocellular carcinoma, around 15 had melanoma, 9 had renal cell carcinoma and 9 had head and neck cancer. The paper describes the monotherapy dose-escalation part (N of about 54 patients) of the phase I trial of ivuxolimab.

The germline V gene provides CDR1 MNHEY and CDR2 SVGAGI. The CDR3, from cysteine to phenylalanine, totals 12 residues. The CDR3 DNA has 36 bases and is translated from base 1. V loses 2 bases, J loses 5 bases, and the germline ends lie 7 bases apart. The trial excluded patients who had a history of autoimmune disease or who were on systemic immunosuppression. Peripheral blood for TCR sequencing was collected from all dose cohorts at baseline, on cycle 4 day 1, and on cycle 7 day 1. The samples were taken from a phase I, first-in-human, multicenter, open-label dose-escalation trial of ivuxolimab. Adults with locally advanced or metastatic head and neck squamous cell, hepatocellular, melanoma or renal cell carcinoma were enrolled in the trial. Before TCR sequencing, CD4+ T cells and CD8+ T cells were sorted from peripheral blood as separate populations. What the study reported, not specific to this receptor: Clonal expansion of both CD4+ and CD8+ blood T cells was observed from baseline to week 6 at doses 0.1 to 3.0 mg/kg. On average, CD8+ T cells showed more expanded clones than CD4+ T cells after ivuxolimab. Antigen specificity was not determined for the clonally expanded peripheral T cells. Low levels of normalized T-cell clonal expansion were also shown by some nonresponding patients. In partial responders in the 0.1-3.0 mg/kg groups, normalized peripheral clonal expansion was found to be among the lowest, especially among CD8+ T cells.

With regard to this clone: The antigen it recognizes is unknown. No much larger clone is present one base from it, and per-base qualities are unavailable.

For sequencing of the TCRbeta CDR3 region, genomic DNA was extracted from the sorted cells. The immunoSEQ Assay was used to sequence the TCRbeta CDR3 regions. This is the immuneACCESS table as TCRdb keeps it, with only in-frame sequences that have V and J called. A part of the clones is gone; compared with another copy, unresolved V genes explain less than half, and the rest is unexplained. A total of roughly 89,000 clones appear in this sample, 70% to 90% of them only once. The ten largest clones take up over 7% of the sample. This clonotype was obtained from an adult with an advanced solid tumor such as melanoma, head and neck, liver or kidney cancer. The sequenced sample was CD4+ or CD8+ T cells sorted from blood, obtained in a trial of the OX40 agonist ivuxolimab. Recombination joined TRBV6-5 with TRBJ2-7; TRBD2 is possibly the D segment (5 matching bases). The bases are TGTGCCAGCAGTTACCCCGGGAACGAGCAGTACTTC. Its translation is CASSYPGNEQYF.